Sequencing of this T cell receptor (beta chain) was carried out in a study of blood T cells in healthy people across ages. This CDR3 has 14 amino acids. With 9 bases removed from V and 6 bases from J, the gap between germline ends came to 19 bases. Germline CDR1 is SGHTA and CDR2 is FQGNSA. With a J-beta primer mix and a sample-barcoded 5' primer, a second PCR ran 7 to 11 cycles. TCRdb called the 5' RACE reads again in MiXCR, with one record for every CDR3 protein. This repertoire shows fewer than 2 million distinct CDR3 sequences, about 39% found once; its top ten account for about 21%. Material: blood. The chain recombines TRBV7-2 with TRBJ2-3; D is perhaps TRBD2 (5 bases). This TCR derives from a human donor in good health. CDR3 region: CASPGMLGKDTQYF. CDR3 sequence (DNA): TGTGCCAGTCCGGGGATGTTGGGGAAGGATACGCAGTATTTT.